The 17 T cell receptor beta chains below all came from one sample that was sequenced in a study of CD8+ T cells in alopecia areata. Treatment: oral pan-JAK inhibitor, 5-10 mg twice daily. Sequencing relied on a cDNA template that was reverse transcribed from extracted RNA. Clones were sequenced by immunoSEQ multiplex PCR, and TCRdb holds only the in-frame ones, with some missing. The table has around 160,000 clones, approximately 62% seen once. Sequences were derived from CD4+ T cells sorted from blood, sampled at week 24, from a patient treated with tofacitinib. The receptors come from a human donor with alopecia areata.

The V call is TRBV5-6, the J call TRBJ1-1, with D hard to call. Trimming stripped 4 bases from V and 1 base from J, with 17 bases between. Germline CDR1 reads SGHDT; CDR2 reads YYEEEE. CDR3 length equals 16 residues. This CDR3 is CASSARIKLGNTEAFF. The CDR3, as DNA: TGTGCCAGCAGCGCGCGCATTAAGCTCGGGAACACTGAAGCTTTCTTT. Supplemented by reference TRBV5-6 and TRBJ1-1, the full variable domain reads DAGVTQSPTHLIKTRGQQVTLRCSPKSGHDTVSWYQQALGQGPQFIFQYYEEEERQRGNFPDRFSGHQFPNYSSELNVNALLLGDSALYLCASSARIKLGNTEAFFGQGTRLTVV.

This clone has just a few counts. V is TRBV29-1 and J is TRBJ1-1; D gene unclear. Trimming pared 7 bases from V and 0 bases from J, leaving 9 bases between. Per the germline V gene, CDR1 is SQVTM and CDR2 is ANQGSEA. The CDR3 spans 12 residues. CDR3 DNA: TGCAGCGGAGTGCAGATGAACACTGAAGCTTTCTTT. Translated, it gives CSGVQMNTEAFF. The whole variable domain, filled in from reference TRBV29-1 and TRBJ1-1, reads SAVISQKPSRDICQRGTSLTIQCQVDSQVTMMFWYRQQPGQSLTLIATANQGSEATYESGFVIDKFPISRPNLTFSTLTVSNMSPEDSSIYLCSGVQMNTEAFFGQGTRLTVV.

The DNA for the CDR3 is TGCGCCAGCAGCTTGGACCTGTCCACCGGGGAGCTGTTTTTT. Amino acid sequence: CASSLDLSTGELFF. The chain employs TRBV5-1 and TRBJ2-2, with no clear D. CDR1 is SGHRS, CDR2 YFSETQ, per germline. This CDR3 contains 14 residues. The V end lost 0 bases, the J end lost 4 bases, and 7 bases lay between the germline ends. The full variable domain, with the rest looked up from reference TRBV5-1 and TRBJ2-2, is KAGVTQTPRYLIKTRGQQVTLSCSPISGHRSVSWYQQTPGQGLQFLFEYFSETQRNKGNFPGRFSGRQFSNSRSEMNVSTLELGDSALYLCASSLDLSTGELFFGEGSRLTVL.

The chain carries TRBV15 and TRBJ2-6; either TRBD1 or TRBD2 may supply D (5 bases each). V lost 5 bases to trimming and J lost 0 bases, with 8 bases between them. CDR3 length: 15 residues. CDR1 is LNHNV and CDR2 is YYDKDF in the germline V gene (reference sequence). The CDR3 region is CATSEGTSGANVLTF. The CDR3 nucleotides are TGTGCCACCAGCGAAGGGACCTCTGGGGCCAACGTCCTGACTTTC.

The gene calls are TRBV29-1 and TRBJ1-4; tentatively, D is TRBD1 (6 bases). Trimming removed 4 bases from V and 5 bases from J, with 11 bases in between. This CDR3 has 13 residues. Germline V lookup: CDR1 SQVTM, CDR2 ANQGSEA. CDR3 nucleotide sequence: TGCAGCGTTGTGGACAGAAGCAATGAAAAACTGTTTTTT. It translates to CSVVDRSNEKLFF.

This clone was counted only a few times. V is TRBV7-9 and J is TRBJ2-6; D call uncertain. Germline lookup yields CDR1 SEHNR and CDR2 FQNEAQ (reference sequence). Trimming stripped 1 base from V and 0 bases from J, with 7 bases between. This CDR3 contains 16 residues. DNA of the CDR3: TGTGCCAGCAGCTTAGGGGTTTCCTCTGGGGCCAACGTCCTGACTTTC. This translates into CASSLGVSSGANVLTF.

This clone was observed a handful of times. The chain has TRBV30 and TRBJ1-2; D is ambiguous. V shed 5 bases and J shed 8 bases, with 15 bases lying between them. This CDR3 is built from 12 residues. The germline V gene has CDR1 GTSNPN and CDR2 SVGIG (reference sequence). In DNA form, the CDR3 reads TGTGCCTGGGGTCGTCAATCGGGAGGCTACACCTTC. Its translation is CAWGRQSGGYTF. The full variable domain, its missing parts supplied by reference TRBV30 and TRBJ1-2, is SQTIHQWPATLVQPVGSPLSLECTVEGTSNPNLYWYRQAAGRGLQLLFYSVGIGQISSEVPQNLSASRPQDRQFILSSKKLLLSDSGFYLCAWGRQSGGYTFGSGTRLTVV.

CDR3 in amino acids: CASSLLIYEQYF. CDR3 DNA sequence: TGTGCCAGCAGCTTATTAATATACGAGCAGTACTTC. The genes are TRBV11-2 and TRBJ2-5; D is ambiguous. The J call may be wrong; the DNA end is better matched by TRBJ2-7. Germline CDR1 is SGHAT and CDR2 is FQNNGV. This CDR3 contains 12 residues.

The V and J genes are TRBV15 and TRBJ2-7, with 8 bases matching TRBD1. This CDR3 is built from 17 residues. The germline V gene has CDR1 LNHNV and CDR2 YYDKDF (reference sequence). Trimming at V came to 3 bases and at J to 4 bases, leaving 14 bases not matched to a gene. The CDR3 reads CATSRERLGQGVYEQYF. The CDR3 coding sequence is TGTGCCACCAGCAGGGAGAGGTTAGGACAGGGAGTGTACGAGCAGTACTTC.

This chain links TRBV27 with TRBJ2-7; a weak D match, TRBD2 (6 bases). V shed 4 bases and J shed 0 bases, with 16 bases lying between them. The CDR3 spans 16 residues. Germline V gene lookup returns CDR1 MNHEY and CDR2 SMNVEV (reference sequence). CDR3 bases: TGTGCCAGCAGTTCCGGGACGGACTACTTCTCCTACGAGCAGTACTTC. Its translation is CASSSGTDYFSYEQYF.

The V gene is TRBV29-1, the J gene TRBJ1-6; D call uncertain. Per the germline V gene, CDR1 is SQVTM and CDR2 is ANQGSEA. Trimming cost V 6 bases and J 6 bases, with 15 bases left between them. The CDR3 extends over 14 amino acids. In nucleotides, the CDR3 is TGCAGCGTATCTTTCTCGGGGTCTAATTCACCCCTCCACTTT. Protein sequence: CSVSFSGSNSPLHF.

The CDR3 DNA is TGCAGCGTTTCCAGAGACTCTGGGGCCAACGTCCTGACTTTC. Residues: CSVSRDSGANVLTF. V gene TRBV29-1 combines with J gene TRBJ2-6; D is unclear. The CDR3 spans 14 residues. Germline V gene lookup returns CDR1 SQVTM and CDR2 ANQGSEA. Trimming took off 5 bases at V and 0 bases at J, with 8 bases between the two ends. The whole variable domain, filled in from reference TRBV29-1 and TRBJ2-6, reads SAVISQKPSRDICQRGTSLTIQCQVDSQVTMMFWYRQQPGQSLTLIATANQGSEATYESGFVIDKFPISRPNLTFSTLTVSNMSPEDSSIYLCSVSRDSGANVLTFGAGSRLTVL.

The rearrangement joins TRBV6-5 to TRBJ2-3; D not certain. From germline, CDR1 is MNHEY and CDR2 SVGAGI. V was clipped by 7 bases and J by 3 bases, with 11 bases between them. This CDR3 spans 13 amino acids. In nucleotides, the CDR3 is TGTGCCAGCACTAGAAGGGTTACAGATACGCAGTATTTT. Its translation: CASTRRVTDTQYF.

The chain employs TRBV11-2 and TRBJ1-1; no clear D gene. CDR1 and CDR2 from the germline V gene are SGHAT and FQNNGV. The CDR3 is 13 amino acids. Deletions cut 6 bases from V and 0 bases from J, with 8 bases between. CDR3 DNA sequence: TGTGCCAGCAGGCAGTATTTGAACACTGAAGCTTTCTTT. Its protein is CASRQYLNTEAFF. Full variable domain (remainder filled in from reference TRBV11-2 and TRBJ1-1): EAGVAQSPRYKIIEKRQSVAFWCNPISGHATLYWYQQILGQGPKLLIQFQNNGVVDDSQLPKDRFSAERLKGVDSTLKIQPAKLEDSAVYLCASRQYLNTEAFFGQGTRLTVV.

This clone was picked up many times. The chain joins TRBV7-9 to TRBJ1-1; 8 nucleotides align to TRBD1. The CDR3 runs to 13 residues. Trimming removed 7 bases from V and 7 bases from J; junction bases left unmatched: 8. Looked up from germline, CDR1 is SEHNR and CDR2 is FQNEAQ (reference sequence). The CDR3 region is CASTQFDRGEAFF. CDR3 sequence (DNA): TGTGCCAGCACCCAATTCGACAGGGGTGAAGCTTTCTTT.

This clone appeared a few times. The genes are TRBV7-3 and TRBJ1-2; D remains unclear. The CDR3 is 13 amino acids. V dropped 6 bases and J dropped 5 bases, with 13 bases sitting between them. Germline values: CDR1 SGHTA, CDR2 FQGTGA. CDR3 DNA sequence: TGTGCCAGCAGTACCCCCCCACTATATGGCTACACCTTC. Translating gives CASSTPPLYGYTF.

This clone turned up a few times. This rearrangement joins TRBV29-1 to TRBJ2-3, with TRBD2 matching 7 bases. V lost 2 bases to trimming and J lost 4 bases; unmatched junction nucleotides: 6. Per germline, CDR1 SQVTM and CDR2 ANQGSEA. This CDR3 has 14 residues. The CDR3 nucleotides are TGCAGCGTTGAACAGGGAGGGTTCGCAGATACGCAGTATTTT. It specifies CSVEQGGFADTQYF.